The T cell receptor beta chain described here comes from a study of blood T cell repertoires in COVID-19. Overall study: Whether acute or convalescent, the COVID-19 samples came from the United States, Italy and Spain.

TCRdb's copy holds only in-frame clones and misses some; the assay was immunoSEQ multiplex PCR. The sample has over 300,000 clones; more than 75% are singletons. This TCR was sampled from a young woman with acute COVID-19. Material: PBMCs or T cells enriched from blood (not recorded which).

The CDR3 nucleotides read TGTGCCAGCAGTCCTATATCGATAGCGGGGGCGAGCCTGGATACGCAGTATTTT. Translated: CASSPISIAGASLDTQYF. V is TRBV3-1 (or the pseudogene TRBV3-2) and J is TRBJ2-3; 9 bases map to TRBD2. This CDR3 is built from 18 residues. V trimming: 6 bases; J trimming: 6 bases; junction bases outside the gene matches: 19. Germline CDR1 and CDR2: LGHDT and YNNKEL (reference sequence).